Listed below are T cell receptor beta chains from one sample, sequenced in a study of molecular identifiers for immune sequencing clone quantification. Using its own MiXCR run on the PCR reads, TCRdb lists one record per CDR3 protein. The sample shows about 320,000 distinct CDR3 sequences, 24% of them seen only once. Sequencing was performed on naive CD8+ T cells from blood, with Jurkat cell RNA spiked in. Receptors originate from a human donor in good health. Some libraries in this study had Jurkat cell RNA spiked in. The CDR3 runs from the conserved cysteine through the conserved F or W.

V gene: TRBV19; CDR3 protein: CASEGQEETQYF
V gene: TRBV3-1; CDR3 protein: CASSPWLAPNEKLFF
V gene: TRBV7-9; CDR3 protein: CASSSQAYRSYNEQFF
V gene: TRBV7-9; CDR3 protein: CASSATTYPGELFF
V gene: TRBV29-1; CDR3 protein: CSVMGQSNEKLLF
V gene: TRBV27; CDR3 protein: CASKLAGGTPETQYF
V gene: TRBV29-1; CDR3 protein: CSVEVPGNTKYEQYF
V gene: TRBV12-5; CDR3 protein: CASGLDPNNEQFF
V gene: TRBV13; CDR3 protein: CASSSGGLAGAANTGELFF
V gene: TRBV2; CDR3 protein: CASSRDSLNTEAFF
V gene: TRBV12-3/TRBV12-4; CDR3 protein: CASSLLGVGSPLHF
V gene: TRBV14; CDR3 protein: CASSQDRPWTVNEKLFF
V gene: TRBV5-1; CDR3 protein: CASSLEDRGLLETQYF
V gene: TRBV11-2; CDR3 protein: CASSYFTGGTEAFF
V gene: TRBV5-6; CDR3 protein: CASSLRWEGGTEAFF
V gene: TRBV5-6; CDR3 protein: CASSLDQGQGQETQYF
V gene: TRBV10-3; CDR3 protein: CAISESPSGGPANTGELFF
V gene: TRBV19; CDR3 protein: CASSISEGIQPQHF
V gene: TRBV4-3; CDR3 protein: CASSQDRRGAITEAFF
V gene: TRBV27; CDR3 protein: CASSLGPEGIYEQYF
V gene: TRBV6-2/TRBV6-3; CDR3 protein: CASNPLARPYNEQFF
V gene: TRBV20-1; CDR3 protein: CSARDIDRVNTEAFF
V gene: TRBV12-3/TRBV12-4; CDR3 protein: CASSTWGSTGELFF
V gene: TRBV5-6; CDR3 protein: CASSLVETSYEQYF
V gene: TRBV7-8; CDR3 protein: CASSSTGGGDTQYF
V gene: TRBV27; CDR3 protein: CASNSFYEQYF
V gene: TRBV20-1; CDR3 protein: CSARDLHTENKNIQYF
V gene: TRBV4-3; CDR3 protein: CASSQDIQSEGSGNTIYF
V gene: TRBV3-1; CDR3 protein: CASSQAGDGVEQYF
V gene: TRBV7-8; CDR3 protein: CASNLLGGSRELFF
V gene: TRBV5-1; CDR3 protein: CASSLSRPSEQYF
V gene: TRBV7-3; CDR3 protein: CASSLEHRPSAGNEQFF
V gene: TRBV6-2/TRBV6-3; CDR3 protein: CASSYWTSNTDAFF
V gene: TRBV7-9; CDR3 protein: CASSFDAGQPQHF
V gene: TRBV6-2/TRBV6-3; CDR3 protein: CASSTVQKGAIQPQHF
V gene: TRBV2; CDR3 protein: CASSEGGRGSVYF
V gene: TRBV29-1; CDR3 protein: CSVTPRGSGGELFF
V gene: TRBV9; CDR3 protein: CASSTRLAGEADTQYF
V gene: TRBV29-1; CDR3 protein: CSVVQGWSTEAFF
V gene: TRBV12-3/TRBV12-4; CDR3 protein: CASSPTSGVANEQFF
V gene: TRBV7-3; CDR3 protein: CASSSYPSTEAFF
V gene: TRBV6-5; CDR3 protein: CASSPRTGSTDTQYF
V gene: TRBV5-1; CDR3 protein: CASSSPSWDGPTSTDTQYF
V gene: TRBV29-1; CDR3 protein: CSVELSRGTQYF
V gene: TRBV7-2; CDR3 protein: CASSPPISGRADTQYF
V gene: TRBV5-1; CDR3 protein: CASSFRGTSTDTQYF
V gene: TRBV30; CDR3 protein: CAWTGLLVYEQFF
V gene: TRBV7-7; CDR3 protein: CASSLGRSGGTDTQYF
V gene: TRBV12-3/TRBV12-4; CDR3 protein: CASSAGTGAQGQYF
V gene: TRBV4-3; CDR3 protein: CASSHPSRQGSADTQYF
V gene: TRBV7-9; CDR3 protein: CASSLETYAQYF
V gene: TRBV7-2; CDR3 protein: CASSLERLAGGPYEQYF
V gene: TRBV5-1; CDR3 protein: CASDPTGQETQYF
V gene: TRBV7-9; CDR3 protein: CASSLAGQDSNQPQHF